The rows below give T cell receptor beta chains drawn from one sample of a study of blood T cell repertoires in COVID-19. Using immunoSEQ multiplex PCR, the repertoire was profiled, and TCRdb retains in-frame clones only, with some absent. The sample has some 57,000 clones; about 88% are singletons. The sequenced sample consisted of peripheral blood. The origin of the receptors is a man aged 55 to 70 with acute or convalescent COVID-19. Each CDR3 is given with its conserved first and last residue. The D gene is left open where the match is weak. A row's size may be missing; if present it is once, few, many or a size class.

clone_size j_call d_call v_call cdr3_aa cdr3_nt
- TRBJ1-2 - TRBV29-1 CSSRGGHEGVGYTF TGCAGCTCACGAGGGGGTCACGAGGGGGTTGGCTACACCTTC
- TRBJ1-5 - TRBV12-3/TRBV12-4 CASSLGGPGPQHF TGTGCCAGCAGTTTAGGGGGCCCAGGGCCCCAGCATTTT
- TRBJ1-6 - TRBV5-1 CASSQQGIDSPLHF TGCGCCAGCAGCCAACAGGGAATTGATTCACCCCTCCACTTT
once TRBJ2-2 - TRBV6-6 CASSLGQGLLGGELFF TGTGCCAGCAGTCTCGGGCAGGGGCTTCTGGGGGGGGAGCTGTTTTTT
- TRBJ1-5 - TRBV19 CASSITGRNQPQHF TGTGCCAGTAGTATAACAGGGCGGAACCAGCCCCAGCATTTT
- TRBJ1-1 TRBD1 TRBV7-9 CASSFGRGTEAFF TGTGCCAGCAGCTTTGGCAGGGGGACTGAAGCTTTCTTT
- TRBJ1-4 - TRBV5-1 CASSSQGTNEKLFF TGCGCCAGCAGTTCGCAGGGGACTAATGAAAAACTGTTTTTT
- TRBJ1-4 - TRBV10-3 CAISDGLGVEKLFF TGTGCCATCAGTGATGGTTTAGGGGTTGAAAAACTGTTTTTT
- TRBJ1-1 - TRBV29-1 CSVASGRGNTEAFF TGCAGCGTTGCCTCAGGCAGGGGGAACACTGAAGCTTTCTTT
once TRBJ1-2 - TRBV29-1 CSVAIGEGYTF TGCAGCGTTGCGATCGGGGAGGGCTACACCTTC
- TRBJ2-3 - TRBV4-1 CASSPKGNAAVDTQYF TGCGCCAGCAGCCCTAAGGGGAACGCCGCGGTTGATACGCAGTATTTT
- TRBJ1-1 - TRBV10-3 CAISEREGLDTEAFF TGTGCCATCAGTGAGCGGGAGGGCCTAGACACTGAAGCTTTCTTT
- TRBJ2-7 TRBD2 TRBV12-5 CASGYGGGEQYF TGTGCTAGTGGCTACGGGGGGGGCGAGCAGTACTTC
- TRBJ1-1 TRBD1 TRBV18 CASSPSGQGANTEAFF TGTGCCAGCTCACCGTCCGGACAGGGTGCGAACACTGAAGCTTTCTTT